These 29 T cell receptor beta chains were all obtained from the same sample, sequenced in a study of cytomegalovirus exposure and HLA in healthy donors. Amplification used 60 Vbeta primers and 13 Jbeta primers. TCRdb's copy holds only in-frame clones and misses some; the assay was immunoSEQ multiplex PCR. Its table records over 100,000 clones. Sample: PBMCs. Source of these receptors: a man younger than 35 in good health and CMV-seronegative.

V usage is TRBV27 and J usage is TRBJ1-3; 7 bases align to TRBD1. Unmatched junction bases numbered 0, after V lost 4 bases and J lost 0 bases. The CDR3 has 14 amino acids. Germline-derived CDR1 and CDR2 are MNHEY and SMNVEV (reference sequence). The CDR3 region is CASSWTGSGNTIYF. In DNA form, the CDR3 reads TGTGCCAGCAGTTGGACAGGCTCTGGAAACACCATATATTTT.

This chain joins TRBV7-2 and TRBJ2-1; 12 bases agree with TRBD2. V was pared by 3 bases and J by 5 bases, with 2 bases of the junction left unmatched. The CDR3 covers 15 residues. Germline CDR1 and CDR2: SGHTA and FQGNSA. The CDR3 loop is CASSFLAGGNNEQFF. CDR3 coding DNA: TGTGCCAGCAGCTTCCTAGCGGGAGGGAACAATGAGCAGTTCTTC.

The chain joins TRBV7-3 to TRBJ2-2; 10 positions agree with TRBD2. The CDR3 length is 15 residues. Unmatched junction bases numbered 7, after V lost 5 bases and J lost 7 bases. Germline CDR1 SGHTA, CDR2 FQGTGA. CDR3 in amino acids: CASSQSGGAFGELFF. DNA for the CDR3: TGTGCCAGCAGCCAAAGCGGGGGGGCCTTCGGGGAGCTGTTTTTT.

The chain has TRBV5-1 and TRBJ2-7; 8 bases are a match to TRBD1. Germline V lookup: CDR1 SGHRS, CDR2 YFSETQ. The V and J ends lost 0 bases and 3 bases, in that order; junction bases with no gene match: 11. This CDR3 region has 17 residues. The CDR3 reads CASSLGPPGQEHYEQYF. CDR3 in DNA: TGCGCCAGCAGCTTGGGTCCTCCGGGACAGGAGCACTACGAGCAGTACTTC.

The chain employs TRBV19 and TRBJ2-3; tentative D call: TRBD1 (6 bases). Trimming took 5 bases from V and 7 from J, leaving 13 bases between them. Germline CDR1 and CDR2: LNHDA and SQIVND (reference sequence). This CDR3 comprises 13 residues. This chain's CDR3 is CASSVSGANTQYF. The CDR3 nucleotides are TGTGCCAGTAGTGTTTCAGGGGCCAATACGCAGTATTTT. Filled out from reference TRBV19 and TRBJ2-3, the complete variable domain reads DGGITQSPKYLFRKEGQNVTLSCEQNLNHDAMYWYRQDPGQGLRLIYYSQIVNDFQKGDIAEGYSVSREKKESFPLTVTSAQKNPTAFYLCASSVSGANTQYFGPGTRLTVL.

The chain couples TRBV6-5 to TRBJ2-5; TRBD2 aligns across 10 bases. This CDR3 comprises 15 residues. V was pared by 2 bases and J by 5 bases, with 5 bases of the junction left unmatched. Germline V CDR1 and CDR2: MNHEY, SVGAGI. The CDR3 region has the DNA TGTGCCAGCAGTTACGAGGCTAGCGGGAGTGAGACCCAGTACTTC. Its translation: CASSYEASGSETQYF.

The chain joins TRBV28 to TRBJ1-5, with unresolved D. V was cut by 1 base and J by 11 bases, with 12 bases left in between. This CDR3 region has 13 residues. Germline V gives CDR1 MDHEN, CDR2 SYDVKM. CDR3 bases: TGTGCCAGCAGTTTATCGGTCCGGAGGTCCCAGCATTTT. Translating it yields CASSLSVRRSQHF.

CDR3 sequence (DNA): TGCGCCAGCCGGCCCGCGGATTCCTACGAGCAGTACTTC. This translates into CASRPADSYEQYF. V is TRBV5-1 and J is TRBJ2-7; D unclear. The CDR3 totals 13 residues. With 7 bases removed from V and 1 base from J, the gap between germline ends came to 12 bases. In germline, CDR1 is SGHRS, CDR2 YFSETQ.

V usage is TRBV12-2 and J usage is TRBJ2-7; TRBD2 reflects the table's D call only, with no check against the DNA. TRBV12-2 is a pseudogene segment. This CDR3 comprises 15 residues. The CDR3 DNA follows: TGTGCAAGTCGCTTAGGGGTGCCGGGGGACTACGAGCAGTACTTC. As protein: CASRLGVPGDYEQYF.

V is TRBV7-3 and J is TRBJ2-1; 9 positions agree with TRBD2. The CDR3 spans 16 residues. Trimming cost V 4 bases and J 2 bases; bases outside gene matches: 6. Germline V gene data show CDR1 as SGHTA and CDR2 as FQGTGA. The CDR3 here is CASSSIASGAYNEQFF. CDR3 nucleotides: TGTGCCAGCAGCTCTATCGCTAGCGGGGCCTACAATGAGCAGTTCTTC.

CDR3 sequence: CASSQVSRSGGETQYF. The DNA for the CDR3 is TGTGCCAGCAGCCAAGTCTCGAGGTCGGGAGGAGAGACCCAGTACTTC. The V call is TRBV4-2, the J call TRBJ2-5; TRBD2 aligns across 7 bases. The CDR3 length is 16 residues. The junction had 9 bases not matched to a gene; V was cut back by 1 base and J by 4 bases. Germline lookup yields CDR1 LGHNA and CDR2 YNFKEQ.

The chain links TRBV7-2 to TRBJ2-5; a weak D match, TRBD1 (6 bases). This CDR3 comprises 14 residues. Trimming took off 4 bases at V and 4 bases at J, with 13 bases between the two ends. Germline-derived CDR1 and CDR2 are SGHTA and FQGNSA. The CDR3 region has the DNA TGTGCCAGCAGCTCCGGACAGCTGAGAGAGACCCAGTACTTC. Translation gives CASSSGQLRETQYF.

This chain joins TRBV7-8 and TRBJ2-1, with D unresolved. Germline V gene lookup returns CDR1 SGHVS and CDR2 FQNEAQ. The length of the CDR3 is 14 residues. Trimming took 1 base from V and 7 from J, leaving 11 bases between them. Here the CDR3 reads CASSLETGRNEQFF. CDR3 coding DNA: TGTGCCAGCAGCTTAGAGACGGGTCGTAATGAGCAGTTCTTC.

This sequence joins TRBV28 and TRBJ2-3, with 7 bases identical to TRBD1. There are 15 residues in the CDR3. Germline loops: CDR1 MDHEN, CDR2 SYDVKM. V lost 8 bases and J lost 2; bases outside the gene matches: 10. CDR3 region: CASGHPDRATDTQYF. CDR3 nucleotide sequence: TGTGCCAGCGGGCACCCTGACAGGGCCACAGATACGCAGTATTTT. The variable domain in full, with the rest retrieved from reference TRBV28 and TRBJ2-3, is DVKVTQSSRYLVKRTGEKVFLECVQDMDHENMFWYRQDPGLGLRLIYFSYDVKMKEKGDIPEGYSVSREKKERFSLILESASTNQTSMYLCASGHPDRATDTQYFGPGTRLTVL.

The V and J genes are TRBV5-5 and TRBJ2-1; the match to TRBD1 covers 7 bases. CDR1 and CDR2 (germline): SGHKS, YYEKEE (reference sequence). With V trimmed by 4 bases and J by 6 bases, 13 bases remained unmatched. The CDR3 extends over 16 amino acids. CDR3 residues: CASSRNRQGGGNEQFF. The CDR3 DNA follows: TGTGCCAGCAGCAGAAACCGACAGGGCGGTGGCAATGAGCAGTTCTTC.

The V and J genes are TRBV7-9 and TRBJ2-3; weak D call: TRBD2 (5 bases). Germline CDR1 is SEHNR and CDR2 is FQNEAQ (reference sequence). V was trimmed by 3 bases and J by 1 base, leaving 20 bases between them. This CDR3 has 18 amino acids. The CDR3 loop reads CASSFGAAAPRRTDTQYF. The CDR3 DNA reads TGTGCCAGCAGCTTCGGTGCAGCGGCACCCCGCCGCACAGATACGCAGTATTTT.

The chain couples TRBV11-1 to TRBJ2-7; TRBD1 is a possible D gene (5 bases). The ends were cut back, 3 bases at V and 4 bases at J, with 16 bases in the middle. Germline values: CDR1 SGHAT, CDR2 FQDESV (reference sequence). The CDR3 is 15 residues long. The CDR3 sequence: CASSFRSDSYYEQYF. DNA of the CDR3: TGTGCCAGCAGCTTCCGCAGCGACAGCTATTACGAGCAGTACTTC.

The chain carries TRBV4-1 and TRBJ2-7; 7 positions match TRBD1. Germline V gives CDR1 MGHRA, CDR2 YSYEKL. Trimming took 0 bases from V and 0 from J; bases not matched to a gene: 2. The CDR3 runs 15 residues. The CDR3 DNA follows: TGCGCCAGCAGCCAAGACAGGGGGAGCTCCTACGAGCAGTACTTC. As protein: CASSQDRGSSYEQYF.

The rearrangement uses TRBV6-4 and TRBJ2-1; D gene uncertain. Germline loops: CDR1 MRHNA, CDR2 SNTAGT. This CDR3 has 10 amino acids. Trimming took 10 bases from V and 9 from J, leaving 10 bases between them. The DNA of the CDR3 is TGTGCCACCATAAGCTGTGAGCAGTTCTTC. Translating it yields CATISCEQFF.

The chain links TRBV29-1 to TRBJ2-7; TRBD1 aligns across 9 bases. The ends lost 4 bases at V and 1 base at J; junction bases unmatched: 8. The CDR3 totals 15 residues. CDR1 and CDR2 from the germline V gene are SQVTM and ANQGSEA. The CDR3 DNA reads as TGCAGCGTTGCGGGAGGACAGGGGCCTTCCTACGAGCAGTACTTC. Translating gives CSVAGGQGPSYEQYF.

The chain combines TRBV28 with TRBJ2-5, with D possibly TRBD2 on 6 matching bases. The CDR3 is 14 amino acids. Germline CDR1 MDHEN, CDR2 SYDVKM. Trimming stripped 5 bases from V and 4 bases from J, with 14 bases between. The CDR3 nucleotides are TGTGCCAGCAGTGCATCGGGAGTACTAGAGACCCAGTACTTC. It translates to CASSASGVLETQYF.

The genes are TRBV5-4 and TRBJ1-2, with D perhaps TRBD1 (5 bases). The length of the CDR3 is 15 residues. V gave up 4 bases and J gave up 2 bases, with 15 bases separating them. From germline, CDR1 is SGHNT and CDR2 YYREEE (reference sequence). CDR3 protein: CASSGAMTENYGYTF. Written as DNA, the CDR3 is TGTGCCAGCAGCGGGGCAATGACAGAAAACTATGGCTACACCTTC. Full variable domain (remainder filled in from reference TRBV5-4 and TRBJ1-2): ETGVTQSPTHLIKTRGQQVTLRCSSQSGHNTVSWYQQALGQGPQFIFQYYREEENGRGNFPPRFSGLQFPNYSSELNVNALELDDSALYLCASSGAMTENYGYTFGSGTRLTVV.

V and J are TRBV27 and TRBJ2-7; 9 nucleotides line up with TRBD2. The germline V gene has CDR1 MNHEY and CDR2 SMNVEV (reference sequence). Trimming removed 3 bases from V and 2 bases from J; junction bases left unmatched: 14. CDR3 size: 18 residues. CDR3 in amino acids: CASSFSGPASGIAYEQYF. CDR3 nucleotide sequence: TGTGCCAGCAGTTTTAGTGGACCTGCTAGCGGGATAGCCTACGAGCAGTACTTC.

The rearrangement joins TRBV7-2 to TRBJ1-1, with D tentatively TRBD1 (5 bases). This CDR3 spans 13 amino acids. CDR1 SGHTA and CDR2 FQGNSA come from the germline V gene. Trimming removed 5 bases from V and 8 bases from J, with 15 bases in between. CDR3 in amino acids: CASSASGWTEAFF. The CDR3 nucleotides are TGTGCCAGCAGCGCTAGCGGGTGGACAGAAGCTTTCTTT.

This chain uses TRBV7-9 with TRBJ1-6; D unclear. Germline V lookup: CDR1 SEHNR, CDR2 FQNEAQ (reference sequence). This CDR3 has 14 residues. Trimming stripped 8 bases from V and 6 bases from J, with 14 bases between. CDR3 sequence reads: CASPSDGGNSPLHF. CDR3 sequence (DNA): TGTGCCAGCCCCTCCGACGGAGGTAATTCACCCCTCCACTTT. Based on the CDR3 plus reference TRBV7-9 and TRBJ1-6, the full variable domain is DTGVSQNPRHKITKRGQNVTFRCDPISEHNRLYWYRQTLGQGPEFLTYFQNEAQLEKSRLLSDRFSAERPKGSFSTLEIQRTEQGDSAMYLCASPSDGGNSPLHFGNGTRLTVT.

The chain carries TRBV7-6 and TRBJ2-5, with D possibly matching TRBD1 (6 bases). This CDR3 is 15 amino acids long. Trimming removed 0 bases at V and 2 bases at J, with 10 bases between. Germline CDR1 SGHVS, CDR2 FNYEAQ. CDR3 DNA: TGTGCCAGCAGCTTAGCGGGCCAGGGGCAAGAGACCCAGTACTTC. This translates into CASSLAGQGQETQYF.

This chain uses TRBV15 with TRBJ1-6; D gene uncertain. In germline, CDR1 is LNHNV, CDR2 YYDKDF (reference sequence). This CDR3 has 15 amino acids. V was shortened by 0 bases and J by 6 bases, with 9 bases between the two germline ends. In DNA form, the CDR3 reads TGTGCCACCAGCAGAGATCGAGGCAGTAATTCACCCCTCCACTTT. It translates to CATSRDRGSNSPLHF. Variable domain in full (rest from reference TRBV15 and TRBJ1-6): DAMVIQNPRYQVTQFGKPVTLSCSQTLNHNVMYWYQQKSSQAPKLLFHYYDKDFNNEADTPDNFQSRRPNTSFCFLDIRSPGLGDTAMYLCATSRDRGSNSPLHFGNGTRLTVT.

J is TRBJ2-4 and V is TRBV27; TRBD2 matches 13 bases. This CDR3 spans 16 amino acids. The germline gives CDR1 MNHEY, CDR2 SMNVEV (reference sequence). Trimming cost V 5 bases and J 7 bases; bases outside gene matches: 8. The CDR3 is CASSTRWTSGGNIQYF. The CDR3 DNA sequence: TGTGCCAGCAGTACCCGATGGACTAGCGGGGGTAACATTCAGTACTTC.

The chain has TRBV5-3 and TRBJ2-3, with 7 bases lining up with TRBD1. TRBV5-3 is flagged as an ORF with uncertain function. The CDR3 has 15 amino acids. V dropped 0 bases and J dropped 0; count of bases not matched to a gene: 1. CDR3 sequence reads: CARSLVQGSTDTQYF. As DNA, the CDR3 is TGTGCCAGAAGCTTGGTACAGGGGAGCACAGATACGCAGTATTTT.